One and the same sample provided the 27 T cell receptor beta chains below, sequenced in a study of blood T cell repertoires in COVID-19. Libraries were prepared by immunoSEQ multiplex PCR; TCRdb keeps only in-frame clonotypes and omits some of them. Of 200,000 to 300,000 clones listed, about 89% are singletons. Sequencing input: PBMCs or T cells enriched from blood (not recorded which). The receptors shown here come from a woman younger than 45 who had recovered from COVID-19.

The CDR3 here is CASSLWTGATVNYGYTF. The CDR3 DNA is TGCGCCAGCAGCCTTTGGACAGGAGCCACCGTCAACTATGGCTACACCTTC. This chain links TRBV5-1 with TRBJ1-2; 7 bases are a match to TRBD1. CDR3 length: 17 residues. The germline CDR1 and CDR2 sequences are SGHRS and YFSETQ. The junction had 14 bases not matched to a gene; V was cut back by 4 bases and J by 2 bases.

The chain combines TRBV6-4 with TRBJ2-7; the D is unclear. Germline values: CDR1 MRHNA, CDR2 SNTAGT. V lost 11 bases, J lost 9 bases, and 11 bases lay in between. CDR3 length equals 9 residues. The CDR3 is CAWSNGQYF. CDR3 nucleotides: TGTGCCTGGTCAAACGGGCAGTACTTC.

The rearrangement uses TRBV11-2 and TRBJ2-1; TRBD2 matches 10 bases. In germline, CDR1 is SGHAT, CDR2 FQNNGV. This CDR3 contains 16 residues. The ends lost 1 base at V and 4 bases at J; junction bases unmatched: 4. This CDR3 is CASSLGLAGVYNEQFF. CDR3 nucleotides: TGTGCCAGCAGCTTAGGTCTAGCGGGAGTTTACAATGAGCAGTTCTTC. Variable domain in full (rest from reference TRBV11-2 and TRBJ2-1): EAGVAQSPRYKIIEKRQSVAFWCNPISGHATLYWYQQILGQGPKLLIQFQNNGVVDDSQLPKDRFSAERLKGVDSTLKIQPAKLEDSAVYLCASSLGLAGVYNEQFFGPGTRLTVL.

The CDR3: CATSRDTQGLGGYTF. CDR3 sequence (DNA): TGTGCCACCAGCAGAGATACTCAGGGGCTGGGAGGCTACACCTTC. The rearrangement uses TRBV15 and TRBJ1-2; perhaps TRBD1 as D (6 bases). Trimming left V 0 bases short and J 8 bases short, with 16 bases between. The CDR3 is 15 amino acids. Germline V gene data show CDR1 as LNHNV and CDR2 as YYDKDF (reference sequence). Full variable domain (rest looked up from reference TRBV15 and TRBJ1-2): DAMVIQNPRYQVTQFGKPVTLSCSQTLNHNVMYWYQQKSSQAPKLLFHYYDKDFNNEADTPDNFQSRRPNTSFCFLDIRSPGLGDTAMYLCATSRDTQGLGGYTFGSGTRLTVV.

This chain links TRBV10-2 with TRBJ2-1, with 9 bases identical to TRBD2. CDR3 length: 16 amino acids. Trimming removed 8 bases from V and 6 bases from J; junction bases left unmatched: 14. CDR1 and CDR2 from the germline V gene are WSHSY and SAAADI. The CDR3 coding sequence is TGCGCCAGCCGAGATATAGCGGGAGCCCGAGGCAATGAGCAGTTCTTC. Translating gives CASRDIAGARGNEQFF.

J is TRBJ2-3 and V is TRBV5-1, with TRBD2 as a possible D gene (8 bases). Germline V gene sequence: CDR1 SGHRS, CDR2 YFSETQ. The length of the CDR3 is 16 residues. The V end lost 4 bases, the J end lost 6 bases, and 21 bases lay between the germline ends. The DNA for the CDR3 is TGCGCCAGCAGCCGGGGGGGACAGCTCTTGCGGGATACGCAGTATTTT. This translates into CASSRGGQLLRDTQYF.

The rearrangement links TRBV20-1 to TRBJ2-1; D is uncertain. CDR1 and CDR2 from the germline V gene are DFQATT and SNEGSKA (reference sequence). This CDR3 contains 9 residues. The V end was cut by 3 bases, the J end by 8 bases, with 2 bases between. The CDR3 DNA reads TGCAGTGCTAGCTATGAGCAGTTCTTC. It yields the protein CSASYEQFF.

The chain is built from TRBV19 and TRBJ2-1; 8 bases are shared with TRBD2. Trimming removed 3 bases from V and 4 bases from J; junction bases left unmatched: 8. Per germline, CDR1 LNHDA and CDR2 SQIVND (reference sequence). The CDR3 loop spans 16 amino acids. CDR3 amino acids: CASSIWGASGYNEQFF. For the CDR3, the DNA is TGTGCCAGTAGTATCTGGGGGGCTAGCGGGTACAATGAGCAGTTCTTC.

The J gene is TRBJ1-1, the V gene TRBV28, with D unresolved. Germline CDR1 and CDR2: MDHEN and SYDVKM. The CDR3 has 12 residues. Trimming removed 8 bases from V and 0 bases from J, with 7 bases in between. The CDR3 nucleotides read TGTGCCAGCGGGAGCCTGAACACTGAAGCTTTCTTT. This encodes CASGSLNTEAFF.

This clone was detected only once. CDR3 sequence: CASSLGLAGVNSYEQYF. CDR3 nucleotide sequence: TGCGCCAGCAGCCTGGGACTAGCGGGAGTCAACTCCTACGAGCAGTACTTC. The V and J genes are TRBV4-3 and TRBJ2-7, with 14 bases matching TRBD2. The V and J ends lost 4 bases and 0 bases, in that order; junction bases with no gene match: 5. Germline V gene sequence: CDR1 LGHNA, CDR2 YSLEER. This CDR3 contains 17 residues.

Only one count was recorded for this clone. This chain connects TRBV24-1 to TRBJ2-1; TRBD2 aligns across 8 bases. V shed 4 bases, J shed 1 base, and the junction held 20 bases outside the gene matches. The length of the CDR3 is 21 residues. CDR1 is KGHDR, CDR2 SFDVKD, per germline. The CDR3 spells CATSDDRPKMASGFSYNEQFF. The CDR3 bases are TGTGCCACCAGTGACGACAGGCCGAAGATGGCTAGCGGGTTTTCCTACAATGAGCAGTTCTTC.

J is TRBJ1-2 and V is TRBV6-2 or TRBV6-3; a possible D gene is TRBD1 (6 bases). The CDR3 has 12 residues. V was shortened by 5 bases and J by 6 bases, with 10 bases between the two germline ends. Germline CDR1 and CDR2: MNHEY and SVGEGT. CDR3 loop: CASSDRWNGYTF. DNA for the CDR3: TGTGCCAGCAGTGACAGGTGGAATGGCTACACCTTC.

V usage is TRBV13 and J usage is TRBJ1-3; D not certain. The CDR3 runs 17 residues. Germline V CDR1 and CDR2: PRHDT, FYEKMQ (reference sequence). Trimming cost V 4 bases and J 1 base, with 17 bases left between them. CDR3 nucleotides: TGTGCCAGCAGCTCCCAGGACTCGGAGACATCTGGAAACACCATATATTTT. It specifies CASSSQDSETSGNTIYF.

The CDR3 nucleotides are TGTGCCAGCAGCGTTTCCGGGACTAGCAACGAGCAGTACTTC. Encoded protein: CASSVSGTSNEQYF. The chain carries TRBV9 and TRBJ2-7; 9 nucleotides match TRBD2. V gave up 2 bases and J gave up 5 bases; unmatched junction bases: 5. Germline assignment: CDR1 SGDLS and CDR2 YYNGEE. The CDR3 runs 14 residues.

This rearrangement joins TRBV24-1 to TRBJ2-1; the D gene is possibly TRBD1 (6 bases). Deletions cut 6 bases from V and 10 bases from J, with 18 bases between. CDR3 length equals 14 residues. Germline CDR1 and CDR2: KGHDR and SFDVKD. In DNA form, the CDR3 reads TGTGCCACCAGTTCGTGGTCGGGGACACACGAGCAGTTCTTC. Translated: CATSSWSGTHEQFF.

The genes are TRBV9 and TRBJ1-4; 8 bases map to TRBD1. V lost 0 bases and J lost 8; bases outside the gene matches: 6. Germline lookup yields CDR1 SGDLS and CDR2 YYNGEE. The CDR3 runs 15 residues. In DNA form, the CDR3 reads TGTGCCAGCAGCGTAGGAGGGACAGGTGACGAAAAACTGTTTTTT. Amino acid sequence: CASSVGGTGDEKLFF.

CDR3 bases: TGCAGCGTTGAAGGAAACAGGAACACTGAAGCTTTCTTT. Its translation is CSVEGNRNTEAFF. The chain is built from TRBV29-1 and TRBJ1-1; unclear D gene. V was trimmed by 1 base and J by 1 base, leaving 7 bases between them. Germline V lookup: CDR1 SQVTM, CDR2 ANQGSEA. The CDR3 contains 13 residues.

This sequence joins TRBV3-1 (or the pseudogene TRBV3-2) and TRBJ1-1, with D possibly being TRBD1 (5 bases). This CDR3 has 18 amino acids. Per the germline V gene, CDR1 is LGHDT and CDR2 is YNNKEL (reference sequence). The germline V and J ends were trimmed by 4 bases and 5 bases, with 26 bases remaining between them. The CDR3 sequence is CASSPCSLGREYLTEAFF. CDR3 DNA: TGTGCCAGCAGCCCATGTTCCCTGGGGCGCGAGTATTTAACTGAAGCTTTCTTT.

The chain uses TRBV7-9 and TRBJ1-4; no firm D call. V lost 3 bases and J lost 4, with 9 bases in between. The CDR3 sequence is 14 residues long. Germline CDR1 reads SEHNR; CDR2 reads FQNEAQ (reference sequence). CDR3 coding DNA: TGTGCCAGCAGCTTGGGCCAGAATAATGAAAAACTGTTTTTT. Translated, it gives CASSLGQNNEKLFF.

This chain links TRBV19 with TRBJ1-2; 9 nucleotides align to TRBD1. There are 14 residues in the CDR3. The J segment lost 3 bases and the V segment lost 8 bases, leaving 7 bases of the junction unmatched. Per germline, CDR1 LNHDA and CDR2 SQIVND (reference sequence). CDR3 DNA: TGTGCCAGTTATCGGACAGGGGCAGACTATGGCTACACCTTC. It is translated as CASYRTGADYGYTF.

The chain carries TRBV18 and TRBJ2-7, with 12 bases fitting TRBD1. This CDR3 has 19 residues. CDR1 and CDR2 (germline): KGHSH, LQKENI. Losses at the gene ends were 1 base for V and 4 bases for J; bases not matched to a gene: 14. DNA for the CDR3: TGTGCCAGCTCACCACGGTTGGGACAGGGGGCGATCATAGCATACGAGCAGTACTTC. Protein sequence: CASSPRLGQGAIIAYEQYF.

Here the CDR3 reads CASSVGQGLVGQYF. DNA for the CDR3: TGTGCCAGCAGCGTAGGGCAGGGCCTGGTTGGGCAGTACTTC. The chain uses TRBV9 and TRBJ2-7; the D gene is possibly TRBD1 (5 bases). The ends were cut back, 0 bases at V and 9 bases at J, with 16 bases in the middle. The CDR3 has 14 residues. Germline lookup yields CDR1 SGDLS and CDR2 YYNGEE.

The chain combines TRBV18 with TRBJ2-2; a weak D match, TRBD1 (5 bases). V lost 3 bases to trimming and J lost 1 base, with 9 bases between them. The CDR3 loop spans 15 amino acids. Per the germline V gene, CDR1 is KGHSH and CDR2 is LQKENI. The CDR3 protein is CASSPPTGNTGELFF. CDR3 sequence (DNA): TGTGCCAGCTCACCGCCTACAGGGAACACCGGGGAGCTGTTTTTT.

V is TRBV29-1 and J is TRBJ1-4, with D possibly TRBD1 on 5 matching bases. The V gene's germline CDR1 is SQVTM and CDR2 ANQGSEA. CDR3 length equals 15 residues. V was cut by 7 bases and J by 10 bases, with 25 bases left in between. This chain's CDR3 is CSARKSAGNIGKLFF. The CDR3 nucleotides are TGCAGCGCTAGAAAGTCTGCAGGGAACATCGGAAAACTGTTTTTT.

The chain joins TRBV7-3 to TRBJ2-1; D is possibly TRBD1 (5 bases). This CDR3 has 16 amino acids. CDR1 is SGHTA, CDR2 FQGTGA, per germline. Trimming left V 1 base short and J 0 bases short, with 10 bases between. The chain's CDR3 is CASSLNFRVSYNEQFF. As DNA, the CDR3 is TGTGCCAGCAGCTTAAATTTCAGGGTCTCCTACAATGAGCAGTTCTTC.

This chain connects TRBV5-8 to TRBJ1-5; TRBD1 matches 8 bases. This CDR3 comprises 16 residues. Germline loops: CDR1 SGHTS, CDR2 YDEGEE. Germline trimming cut 5 bases from V and 5 bases from J; bases unmatched to any gene: 12. The CDR3 loop reads CASSLRTGRMDQPQHF. CDR3 bases: TGTGCCAGCAGTCTTAGGACAGGGCGAATGGATCAGCCCCAGCATTTT.

This chain joins TRBV5-8 and TRBJ1-1, with D possibly TRBD1 on 6 matching bases. CDR3 length equals 12 residues. Trimming took off 1 base at V and 5 bases at J, with 6 bases between the two ends. Germline loops: CDR1 SGHTS, CDR2 YDEGEE. The CDR3 nucleotides are TGTGCCAGCAGCTTGAGGGGGACTGAAGCTTTCTTT. This encodes CASSLRGTEAFF.